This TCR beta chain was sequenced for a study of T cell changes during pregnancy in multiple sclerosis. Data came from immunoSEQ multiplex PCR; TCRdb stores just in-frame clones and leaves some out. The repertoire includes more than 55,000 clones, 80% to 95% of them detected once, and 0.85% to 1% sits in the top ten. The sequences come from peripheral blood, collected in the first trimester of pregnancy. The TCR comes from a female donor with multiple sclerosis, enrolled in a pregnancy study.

The CDR3 reads CASTSAGKPYEQYF. CDR3 bases: TGTGCCAGCACTTCCGCGGGGAAGCCCTACGAGCAGTACTTC. J is TRBJ2-7 and V is TRBV6-5; perhaps TRBD2 as D (6 bases). This CDR3 contains 14 residues. V lost 7 bases, J lost 2 bases, and 15 bases lay in between. The germline gives CDR1 MNHEY, CDR2 SVGAGI.